The 22 T cell receptor beta chains reported below all come from one sample, sequenced in a study of blood T cell repertoires in COVID-19. Assay used: immunoSEQ multiplex PCR; TCRdb lists only in-frame clones, some missing. The table shows about 230,000 clones, with around nine tenths occurring only once. Sequenced sample: peripheral blood. The source is a woman aged 60-70 years with acute or convalescent COVID-19.

This chain links TRBV4-1 with TRBJ1-2; 7 positions agree with TRBD1. CDR3 length equals 17 residues. CDR1 MGHRA and CDR2 YSYEKL come from the germline V gene. Trimming cost V 0 bases and J 1 base; bases outside gene matches: 8. In DNA form, the CDR3 reads TGCGCCAGCAGCCAAGAATTTAGACAGGGTTATAACTATGGCTACACCTTC. The encoded protein is CASSQEFRQGYNYGYTF.

The V call is TRBV3-1 (or the pseudogene TRBV3-2), the J call TRBJ1-6; D ambiguous. The CDR3 contains 14 residues. The germline CDR1 and CDR2 sequences are LGHDT and YNNKEL (reference sequence). The germline V and J ends were trimmed by 3 bases and 7 bases, with 10 bases remaining between them. The CDR3 region has the DNA TGTGCCAGCAGCCAGTCTAGCAAAAATTCACCCCTCCACTTT. Translated, it gives CASSQSSKNSPLHF.

The V gene is TRBV9, the J gene TRBJ1-4; no clear D. The V end lost 4 bases, the J end lost 11 bases, and 21 bases lay between the germline ends. The CDR3 has 15 amino acids. CDR1 is SGDLS and CDR2 is YYNGEE in the germline V gene. The CDR3 nucleotides are TGTGCCAGCAGCCCCGAGGGATCGGCAGCGTCTAAACTGTTTTTT. This sequence encodes CASSPEGSAASKLFF.

This sequence joins TRBV4-1 and TRBJ1-6; 9 nucleotides line up with TRBD1. J gave up 5 bases and V 3 bases, and 5 bases lay outside the gene matches. Germline CDR1 is MGHRA and CDR2 is YSYEKL. There are 16 residues in the CDR3. CDR3 bases: TGCGCCAGCAGCCATGAGGGACAGGGAGATAATTCACCCCTCCACTTT. Translated, it gives CASSHEGQGDNSPLHF.

The V gene is TRBV4-1, the J gene TRBJ1-5, with 9 bases aligning to TRBD1. Germline trimming cut 1 base from V and 2 bases from J; bases unmatched to any gene: 12. The germline V gene encodes CDR1 MGHRA and CDR2 YSYEKL. The CDR3 loop spans 19 amino acids. The CDR3: CASSQGPKQGARGNQPQHF. The CDR3 nucleotides read TGCGCCAGCAGCCAAGGTCCGAAACAGGGGGCTAGGGGCAATCAGCCCCAGCATTTT.

As for this clone: Other nucleotide sequences in the sample specify the same CDR3. The V and J genes are TRBV28 and TRBJ2-7; possible D gene TRBD1, 5 bases. The CDR3 sequence is 14 residues long. Trimming left V 4 bases short and J 2 bases short, with 12 bases between. Germline values: CDR1 MDHEN, CDR2 SYDVKM. The CDR3 spells CASSSPGQTYEQYF. The DNA for the CDR3 is TGTGCCAGCAGTTCCCCAGGACAAACCTACGAGCAGTACTTC.

In this sample, this clone turned up once. This chain joins TRBV28 and TRBJ1-2; 7 positions match TRBD1. After removal of 6 bases from V and 4 bases from J, the junction contained 14 bases not matched to a gene. CDR1 MDHEN and CDR2 SYDVKM come from the germline V gene. The CDR3 extends over 16 amino acids. CDR3 in amino acids: CASSPTPEGQIYGYTF. CDR3 sequence (DNA): TGTGCCAGCAGCCCAACCCCCGAGGGACAGATCTATGGCTACACCTTC.

The J gene is TRBJ1-1, the V gene TRBV5-1; no definite D call. The CDR3 runs to 15 residues. Trimming took off 4 bases at V and 1 base at J, with 14 bases between the two ends. The germline CDR1 and CDR2 sequences are SGHRS and YFSETQ. This CDR3 is CASSTRGGWNTEAFF. The DNA of the CDR3 is TGCGCCAGCAGCACCCGGGGAGGGTGGAACACTGAAGCTTTCTTT.

This chain joins TRBV6-5 and TRBJ2-7; 8 positions match TRBD2. The germline V gene encodes CDR1 MNHEY and CDR2 SVGAGI. V lost 6 bases, J lost 2 bases, and 6 bases stayed unmatched. The CDR3 has 14 residues. CDR3 region: CASRRAGVAYEQYF. The CDR3 DNA reads TGTGCCAGCAGAAGAGCGGGGGTAGCCTACGAGCAGTACTTC.

V is TRBV18 and J is TRBJ1-4; the match to TRBD1 covers 8 bases. The CDR3 length is 16 residues. The V and J ends lost 6 bases and 4 bases, in that order; junction bases with no gene match: 10. Germline V gene sequence: CDR1 KGHSH, CDR2 LQKENI. CDR3 in DNA: TGTGCCAGCTCGCTTGACAGGGGACGAGTTAATGAAAAACTGTTTTTT. This sequence encodes CASSLDRGRVNEKLFF.

The chain has TRBV20-1 and TRBJ1-3; D is unclear. Trimming removed 3 bases from V and 0 bases from J, with 9 bases in between. CDR3 length equals 14 residues. Germline-derived CDR1 and CDR2 are DFQATT and SNEGSKA (reference sequence). CDR3 nucleotides: TGCAGTGCTAGTATACAGAACTCTGGAAACACCATATATTTT. This translates into CSASIQNSGNTIYF.

CDR3 residues: CASSLAGGGTGELFF. In nucleotides, the CDR3 is TGCGCCAGCAGCTTAGCGGGAGGAGGAACCGGGGAGCTGTTTTTT. The chain combines TRBV5-1 with TRBJ2-2; 9 positions match TRBD2. CDR3 length: 15 amino acids. The germline V gene has CDR1 SGHRS and CDR2 YFSETQ. V lost 2 bases and J lost 5; bases outside the gene matches: 4.

Concerning this clone: Within the sample, other DNA sequences also encode this same CDR3. The rearrangement joins TRBV5-1 to TRBJ2-3; perhaps TRBD2 as D (5 bases). Trimming pared 0 bases from V and 3 bases from J, leaving 8 bases between. Germline CDR1 SGHRS, CDR2 YFSETQ. This CDR3 has 14 amino acids. The CDR3 region has the DNA TGCGCCAGCAGCTTGGGAGGAGGAACAGATACGCAGTATTTT. Its protein is CASSLGGGTDTQYF.

This clone is a singleton in its sample. The chain carries TRBV19 and TRBJ1-5; 7 bases align to TRBD1. The V gene end was trimmed by 5 bases and the J gene end by 2 bases; junction bases not matched to a gene: 3. The CDR3 totals 14 residues. Germline CDR1 reads LNHDA; CDR2 reads SQIVND (reference sequence). CDR3 residues: CASSLGQGNQPQHF. The CDR3 region has the DNA TGTGCCAGTAGTCTAGGACAGGGCAATCAGCCCCAGCATTTT. The whole variable domain, filled in from reference TRBV19 and TRBJ1-5, reads DGGITQSPKYLFRKEGQNVTLSCEQNLNHDAMYWYRQDPGQGLRLIYYSQIVNDFQKGDIAEGYSVSREKKESFPLTVTSAQKNPTAFYLCASSLGQGNQPQHFGDGTRLSIL.

The rearrangement links TRBV3-1 (or the pseudogene TRBV3-2) to TRBJ2-3; 8 bases match TRBD2. The CDR3 covers 18 residues. From germline, CDR1 is LGHDT and CDR2 YNNKEL (reference sequence). V shed 1 base, J shed 0 bases, and the junction held 9 bases outside the gene matches. Here the CDR3 DNA reads TGTGCCAGCAGCCAAGGGCCAGCGGGAGCTGCTAGCACAGATACGCAGTATTTT. This sequence encodes CASSQGPAGAASTDTQYF.

The chain joins TRBV6-6 to TRBJ2-7; perhaps TRBD1 as D (6 bases). The CDR3 sequence is 15 residues long. Germline V CDR1 and CDR2: MNHNY, SVGAGI (reference sequence). Between the trimmed V and J ends, which lost 0 bases and 4 bases, there was a span of 13 bases. The chain's CDR3 is CASSYSRTVDYEQYF. In nucleotides, the CDR3 is TGTGCCAGCAGTTACTCGAGGACAGTCGATTACGAGCAGTACTTC.

This chain links TRBV7-9 with TRBJ1-4; weak D call: TRBD1 (5 bases). The CDR3 is made up of 16 amino acids. Trimming removed 5 bases at V and 3 bases at J, with 16 bases between. Germline lookup yields CDR1 SEHNR and CDR2 FQNEAQ (reference sequence). As DNA, the CDR3 is TGTGCCAGCAGCAACCGAGACAGTACGGCTAATGAAAAACTGTTTTTT. Residues: CASSNRDSTANEKLFF.

This chain joins TRBV3-1 (or the pseudogene TRBV3-2) and TRBJ1-3; D is undetermined. The CDR3 runs 16 residues. The germline V and J ends were trimmed by 3 bases and 0 bases, with 12 bases remaining between them. Germline V CDR1 and CDR2: LGHDT, YNNKEL (reference sequence). Here the CDR3 DNA reads TGTGCCAGCAGCCACGGCAGCGAGATCTCTGGAAACACCATATATTTT. Protein: CASSHGSEISGNTIYF.

This clone has only one observation. This chain links TRBV2 with TRBJ2-1, with D unclear. Germline V gene lookup returns CDR1 SNHLY and CDR2 FYNNEI. The CDR3 spans 11 residues. V shed 5 bases and J shed 10 bases, with 9 bases lying between them. CDR3 DNA: TGTGCCAGCAGTAGCACAGAGGAGCAGTTCTTC. Translated: CASSSTEEQFF. The variable domain in full, completed from reference TRBV2 and TRBJ2-1, reads EPEVTQTPSHQVTQMGQEVILRCVPISNHLYFYWYRQILGQKVEFLVSFYNNEISEKSEIFDDQFSVERPDGSNFTLKIRSTKLEDSAMYFCASSSTEEQFFGPGTRLTVL.

The J gene is TRBJ2-7, the V gene TRBV3-1 (or the pseudogene TRBV3-2); D not certain. V lost 2 bases to trimming and J lost 4 bases, with 3 bases between them. Germline lookup yields CDR1 LGHDT and CDR2 YNNKEL (reference sequence). The CDR3 covers 11 residues. Written as DNA, the CDR3 is TGTGCCAGCAGCCAACTATACGAGCAGTACTTC. As protein: CASSQLYEQYF.

The V call is TRBV11-2, the J call TRBJ1-1; the D gene is possibly TRBD1 (5 bases). The germline CDR1 and CDR2 sequences are SGHAT and FQNNGV. V gave up 0 bases and J gave up 4 bases, with 12 bases separating them. This CDR3 comprises 15 residues. The CDR3 region is CASSLDLRDSTEAFF. The CDR3 nucleotides read TGTGCCAGCAGCTTAGATCTGAGGGACTCCACTGAAGCTTTCTTT.

The gene calls are TRBV10-3 and TRBJ2-2; D ambiguous. Germline CDR1 and CDR2: ENHRY and SYGVKD. V was cut by 2 bases and J by 8 bases, with 9 bases left in between. This CDR3 has 13 residues. The CDR3 nucleotides are TGTGCCATCAGTGAGGCGCTAGAAGGGGAGCTGTTTTTT. Its translation: CAISEALEGELFF.